A selection of T cell receptor beta chains follows, all from one sample in a study of PD-1 and CTLA-4 blockade in melanoma. Clones were sequenced by immunoSEQ multiplex PCR, and TCRdb holds only the in-frame ones, with some missing. In the table there are 20,000 to 25,000 clones, around 89% of which are singletons. The sample consisted of CD8+ T cells from peripheral blood, taken before anti-PD-1 treatment. The receptors stem from a human donor with melanoma. Both conserved end residues are trimmed from each CDR3. The order of the fields is V gene, CDR3 protein.

TRBV6-2/TRBV6-3 | ASSYSVEKLF
TRBV28 | ASSGGLGNTIY
TRBV28 | ASSRQGLNTEAF
TRBV6-6 | ASSYPVPQH
TRBV19 | ASSIGTGVDTEAF
TRBV6-2/TRBV6-3 | ASSLRDRGANQPQH
TRBV28 | ASSFDTEQY
TRBV19 | ASSSGAGPGYEQY
TRBV5-8 | ASSLGTNTGELF
TRBV5-6 | ASSSSPGGGTDTQY
TRBV7-9 | ASSSETGTGSSYNEQF
TRBV12-5 | ASGLVGGVVPPEAF
TRBV7-9 | ASSLVSGWPMEQF
TRBV4-3 | ASSQDRGARNEQF
TRBV12-3/TRBV12-4 | ASSLSGPETQY
TRBV30 | AWSTGGTTEAF
TRBV2 | ASSEGTSSYQPQH
TRBV7-9 | ASSPGQGARGYT
TRBV6-5 | ASSYGDRESGELF
TRBV27 | ASSLQENYEQY
TRBV4-1 | ASSQRGEIYEQY
TRBV19 | ASSEGGGYGYT
TRBV12-3/TRBV12-4 | ASSFGGGGYT
TRBV7-9 | ASSSGGNYEQY
TRBV21-1 | ASSFRLTGSNQPQH
TRBV24-1 | ATSGGVNTEAF
TRBV4-2 | ASAGQGVGMNTEAF
TRBV18 | ASSPYNQETQY
TRBV5-6 | ASSLRSGTGAYEQY
TRBV9 | ASSVTWTDTQY
TRBV7-9 | ASSSQETQY
TRBV2 | ASSTGVSPLH
TRBV28 | ASSPGTEDSGNTIY
TRBV28 | ASSLQGSYT
TRBV28 | ASRPDGHYGYT
TRBV4-1 | ASSLVVSSYEQY
TRBV12-3/TRBV12-4 | ASSPSGTSIQY
TRBV25-1 | ASSDAGNGNTIY
TRBV12-3/TRBV12-4 | ASSENNEQF
TRBV5-1 | ASSPGDSTSYEQY
TRBV28 | ASSFSAGAYTDTQY
TRBV11-3 | ASSHRTENIQY
TRBV11-2 | ASSLLGLTEAF
TRBV10-2 | ASSDLQTNTGELF
TRBV27 | ASGTLNYGYT
TRBV7-9 | ASSEDILGEKLF
TRBV29-1 | SVGILAGSSYEQY
TRBV25-1 | ASSGTNTDTQY
TRBV9 | ASASSHEQF